What follows are 2 T cell receptor beta chains derived from one specimen sequenced in a study of blood T cell repertoires in COVID-19. TCRdb's copy holds only in-frame clones and misses some; the assay was immunoSEQ multiplex PCR. The sample has around 260,000 clones, 85% to 90% seen once. Sample: peripheral blood. These receptors were obtained from a woman aged 40 to 55 who had recovered from COVID-19.

The chain uses TRBV6-5 and TRBJ2-7; 8 bases align to TRBD1. Trimming cost V 6 bases and J 2 bases; bases outside gene matches: 0. Germline assignment: CDR1 MNHEY and CDR2 SVGAGI. The CDR3 has 12 residues. The CDR3 bases are TGTGCCAGCAGACAGGGGGCCTACGAGCAGTACTTC. This encodes CASRQGAYEQYF.

The chain carries TRBV7-9 and TRBJ2-3, with TRBD1 identical over 7 bases. The CDR3 consists of 16 residues. The germline gives CDR1 SEHNR, CDR2 FQNEAQ (reference sequence). The trim removed 5 bases at V and 0 bases at J, leaving 8 bases unmatched. CDR3 DNA: TGTGCCAGCAGCGTCGACAGGGCCCCTAGCACAGATACGCAGTATTTT. It specifies CASSVDRAPSTDTQYF.